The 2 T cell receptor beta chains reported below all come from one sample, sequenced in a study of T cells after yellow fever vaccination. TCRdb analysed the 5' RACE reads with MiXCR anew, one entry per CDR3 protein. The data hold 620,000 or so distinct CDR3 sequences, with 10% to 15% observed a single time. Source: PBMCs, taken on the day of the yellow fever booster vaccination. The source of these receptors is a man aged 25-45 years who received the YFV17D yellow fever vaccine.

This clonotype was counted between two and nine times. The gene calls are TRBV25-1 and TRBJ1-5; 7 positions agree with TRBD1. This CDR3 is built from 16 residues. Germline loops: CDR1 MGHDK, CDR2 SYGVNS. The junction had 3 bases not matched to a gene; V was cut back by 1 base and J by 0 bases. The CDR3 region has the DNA TGTGCCAGCAGTGAATCCAGGGGGGCTAGCAATCAGCCCCAGCATTTT. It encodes CASSESRGASNQPQHF.

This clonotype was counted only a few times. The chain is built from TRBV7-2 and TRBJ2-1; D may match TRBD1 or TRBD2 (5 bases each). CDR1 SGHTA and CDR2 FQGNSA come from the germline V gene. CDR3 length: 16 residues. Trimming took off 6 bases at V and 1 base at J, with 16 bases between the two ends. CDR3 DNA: TGTGCCAGCAGTCGGGGTGGTAAGGGGTCCTACAATGAGCAGTTCTTC. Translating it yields CASSRGGKGSYNEQFF.